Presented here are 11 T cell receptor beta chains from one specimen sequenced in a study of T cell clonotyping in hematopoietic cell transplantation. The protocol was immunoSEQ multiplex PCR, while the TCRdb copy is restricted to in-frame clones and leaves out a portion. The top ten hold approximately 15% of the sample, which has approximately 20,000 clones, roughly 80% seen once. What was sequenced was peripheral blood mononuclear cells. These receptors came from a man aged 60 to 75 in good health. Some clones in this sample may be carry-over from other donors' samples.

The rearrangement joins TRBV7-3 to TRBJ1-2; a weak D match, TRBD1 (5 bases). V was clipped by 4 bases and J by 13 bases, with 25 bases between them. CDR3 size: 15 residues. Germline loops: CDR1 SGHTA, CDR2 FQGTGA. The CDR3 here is CASSSSGDGAPGLTF. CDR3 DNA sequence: TGTGCCAGCAGCTCTAGCGGGGACGGCGCCCCAGGGCTCACCTTC.

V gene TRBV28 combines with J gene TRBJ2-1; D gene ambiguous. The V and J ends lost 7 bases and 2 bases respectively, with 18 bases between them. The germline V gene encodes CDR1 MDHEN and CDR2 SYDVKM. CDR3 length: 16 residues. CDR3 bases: TGTGCCAGCACCAGGCTGAGTAAAATGACCTACAATGAGCAGTTCTTC. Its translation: CASTRLSKMTYNEQFF.

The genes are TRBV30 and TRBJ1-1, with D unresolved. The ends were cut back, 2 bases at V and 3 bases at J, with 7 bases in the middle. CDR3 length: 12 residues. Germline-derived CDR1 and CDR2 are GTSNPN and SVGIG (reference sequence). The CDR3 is CAWSLWYTEAFF. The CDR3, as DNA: TGTGCCTGGAGTCTATGGTACACTGAAGCTTTCTTT.

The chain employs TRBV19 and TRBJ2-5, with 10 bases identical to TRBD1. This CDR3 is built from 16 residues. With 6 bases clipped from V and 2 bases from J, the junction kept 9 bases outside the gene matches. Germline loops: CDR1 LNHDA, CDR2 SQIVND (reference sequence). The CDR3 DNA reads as TGTGCCAGTAGAAGGGCCGGGACAGGGGCACAAGAGACCCAGTACTTC. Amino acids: CASRRAGTGAQETQYF.

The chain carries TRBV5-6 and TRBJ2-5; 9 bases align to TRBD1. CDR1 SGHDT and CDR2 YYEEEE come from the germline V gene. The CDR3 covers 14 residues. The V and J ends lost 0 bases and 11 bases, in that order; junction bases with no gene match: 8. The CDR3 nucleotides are TGTGCCAGCAGCTTGGGGACAGGGGTTAGGGAGCAGTACTTC. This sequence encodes CASSLGTGVREQYF.

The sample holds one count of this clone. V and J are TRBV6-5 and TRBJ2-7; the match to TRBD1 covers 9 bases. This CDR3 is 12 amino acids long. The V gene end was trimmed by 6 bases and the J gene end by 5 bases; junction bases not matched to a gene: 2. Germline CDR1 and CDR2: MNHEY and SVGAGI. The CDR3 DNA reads TGTGCCAGCAGCCGGACAGGGGACGAGCAGTACTTC. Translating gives CASSRTGDEQYF.

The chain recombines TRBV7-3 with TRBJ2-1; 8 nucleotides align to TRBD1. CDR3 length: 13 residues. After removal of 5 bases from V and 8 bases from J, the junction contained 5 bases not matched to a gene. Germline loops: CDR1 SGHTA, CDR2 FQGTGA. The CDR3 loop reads CASSRTGFHEQFF. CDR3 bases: TGTGCCAGCAGCAGGACAGGGTTTCATGAGCAGTTCTTC.

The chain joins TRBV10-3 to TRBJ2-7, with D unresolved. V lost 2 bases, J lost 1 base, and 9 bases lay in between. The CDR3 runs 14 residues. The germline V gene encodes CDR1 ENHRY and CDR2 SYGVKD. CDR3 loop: CAISEIGVSYEQYF. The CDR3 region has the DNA TGTGCCATCAGTGAGATAGGTGTGTCCTACGAGCAGTACTTC.

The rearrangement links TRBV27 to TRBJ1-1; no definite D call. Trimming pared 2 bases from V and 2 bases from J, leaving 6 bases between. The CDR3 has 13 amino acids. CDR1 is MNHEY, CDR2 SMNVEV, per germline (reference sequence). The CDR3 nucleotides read TGTGCCAGCAGTTTAGGAGATAACACTGAAGCTTTCTTT. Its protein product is CASSLGDNTEAFF.

CDR3 protein: CASSPQRDEQYF. CDR3 DNA: TGTGCCAGCAGCCCCCAGAGGGACGAGCAGTACTTC. The chain employs TRBV7-6 and TRBJ2-7; D may be TRBD2 (5 bases). Germline V gene sequence: CDR1 SGHVS, CDR2 FNYEAQ. This CDR3 contains 12 residues. The V end was cut by 5 bases, the J end by 5 bases, with 10 bases between.

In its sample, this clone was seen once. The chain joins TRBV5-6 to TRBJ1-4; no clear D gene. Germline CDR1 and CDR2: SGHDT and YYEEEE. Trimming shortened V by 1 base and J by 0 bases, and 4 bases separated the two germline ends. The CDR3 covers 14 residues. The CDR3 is CASSLIATNEKLFF. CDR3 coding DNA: TGTGCCAGCAGCTTGATAGCAACTAATGAAAAACTGTTTTTT.